The clone carrying this T cell receptor (beta chain) has only a few counts. The data are from a study of blood T cell repertoires in COVID-19. Data came from immunoSEQ multiplex PCR; TCRdb stores just in-frame clones and leaves some out. The sample includes a few hundred thousand clones, around 81% seen only once; the top ten take more than 15%. CDR1 and CDR2 from the germline V gene are MDHEN and SYDVKM. This CDR3 is 14 amino acids long. The ends lost 6 bases at V and 4 bases at J; junction bases unmatched: 9. This clonotype originated in a person between 65 and 79 years old with COVID-19, enrolled during active disease. V gene TRBV28 combines with J gene TRBJ2-7, with 7 bases fitting TRBD2. Sequenced: peripheral blood. CDR3 loop: CASSTSGMGYEQYF. In nucleotides, the CDR3 is TGTGCCAGCAGCACCAGCGGGATGGGATACGAGCAGTACTTC. The full variable domain, completed using reference TRBV28 and TRBJ2-7, is DVKVTQSSRYLVKRTGEKVFLECVQDMDHENMFWYRQDPGLGLRLIYFSYDVKMKEKGDIPEGYSVSREKKERFSLILESASTNQTSMYLCASSTSGMGYEQYFGPGTRLTVT.